The TCR beta chain described here comes from a study of post-analysis software for immune sequencing data. Study-wide context: Included among the disease courses, which were recorded for the cohort, were relapsing-remitting, secondary progressive and progressive-relapsing multiple sclerosis.

The CDR3 is made up of 11 amino acids. Germline CDR1 reads DFQATT; CDR2 reads SNEGSKA (reference sequence). Trimming removed 2 bases from V and 3 bases from J, with 5 bases in between. This clonotype turned up a few times. Its antigen is unknown. cDNA libraries for TCR beta contained unique molecular identifiers. Via MiXCR, TCRdb re-called the PCR reads, giving one row per CDR3 protein. The sample lists hundreds of thousands of distinct CDR3 sequences; roughly 30% were seen once. Study-level results: Diversity measured as normalized Chao1 was significantly lower in multiple sclerosis patients than in controls. About 5 TRBV segments occurring more often in patients than controls included TRBV5-6, TRBV5-1 and TRBV20-1. With F measure, samples from one preparation batch clustered together strongly.

This rearrangement joins TRBV20-1 to TRBJ2-7; a weak D match, TRBD2 (5 bases). The origin of this receptor is a girl aged 5 to 17 with multiple sclerosis. Sequenced sample: blood. In nucleotides, the CDR3 is TGCAGTGCTAGACGGGACTACGAGCAGTACTTC. Protein sequence: CSARRDYEQYF.